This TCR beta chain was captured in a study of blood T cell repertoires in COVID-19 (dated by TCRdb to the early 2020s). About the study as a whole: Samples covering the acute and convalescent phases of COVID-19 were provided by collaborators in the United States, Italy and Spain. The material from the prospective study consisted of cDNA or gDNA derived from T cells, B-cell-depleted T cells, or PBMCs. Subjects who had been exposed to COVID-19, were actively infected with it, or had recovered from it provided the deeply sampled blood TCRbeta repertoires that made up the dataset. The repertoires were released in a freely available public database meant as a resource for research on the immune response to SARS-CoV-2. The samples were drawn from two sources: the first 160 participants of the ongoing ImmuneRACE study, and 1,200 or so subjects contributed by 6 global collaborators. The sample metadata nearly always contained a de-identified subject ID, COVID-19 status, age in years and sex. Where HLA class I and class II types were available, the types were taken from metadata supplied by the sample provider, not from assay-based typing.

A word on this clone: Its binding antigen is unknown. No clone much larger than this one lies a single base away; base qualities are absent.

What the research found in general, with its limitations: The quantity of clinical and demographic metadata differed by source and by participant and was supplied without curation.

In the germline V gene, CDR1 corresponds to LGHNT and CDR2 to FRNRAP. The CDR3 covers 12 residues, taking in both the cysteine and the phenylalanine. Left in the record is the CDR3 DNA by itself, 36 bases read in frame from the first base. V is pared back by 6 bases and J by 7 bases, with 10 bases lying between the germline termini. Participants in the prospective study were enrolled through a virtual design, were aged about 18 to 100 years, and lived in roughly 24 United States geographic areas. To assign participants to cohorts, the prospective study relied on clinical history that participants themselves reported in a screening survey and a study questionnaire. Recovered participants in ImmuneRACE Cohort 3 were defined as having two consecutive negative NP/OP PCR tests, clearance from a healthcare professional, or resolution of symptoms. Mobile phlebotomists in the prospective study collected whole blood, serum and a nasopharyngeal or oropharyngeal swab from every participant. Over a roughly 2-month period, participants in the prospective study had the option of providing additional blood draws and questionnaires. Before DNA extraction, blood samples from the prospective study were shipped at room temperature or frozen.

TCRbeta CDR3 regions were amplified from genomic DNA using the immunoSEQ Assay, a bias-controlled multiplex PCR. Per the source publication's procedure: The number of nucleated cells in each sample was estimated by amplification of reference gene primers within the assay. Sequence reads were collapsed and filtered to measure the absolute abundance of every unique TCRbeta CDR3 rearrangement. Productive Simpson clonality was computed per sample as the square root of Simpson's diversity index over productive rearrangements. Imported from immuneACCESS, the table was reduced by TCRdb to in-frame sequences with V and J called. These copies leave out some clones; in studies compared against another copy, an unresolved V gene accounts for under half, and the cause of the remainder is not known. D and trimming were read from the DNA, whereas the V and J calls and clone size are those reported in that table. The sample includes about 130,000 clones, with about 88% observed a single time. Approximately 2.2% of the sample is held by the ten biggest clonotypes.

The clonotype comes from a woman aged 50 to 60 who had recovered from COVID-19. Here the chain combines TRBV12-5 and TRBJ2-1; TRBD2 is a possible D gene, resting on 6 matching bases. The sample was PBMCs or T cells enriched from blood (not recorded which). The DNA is TGTGCTAGTGGACCACGGGGGAATGAGCAGTTCTTC. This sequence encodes CASGPRGNEQFF.